The 17 T cell receptor beta chains listed next were all sequenced from one sample in a study of cytotoxic CD8 clonotypes in ibrutinib-treated CLL. This table comes from immunoSEQ multiplex PCR, and its TCRdb copy is limited to in-frame clones, with some not included. This table holds fewer than 90,000 clones, approximately 71% found once. The sequences come from PBMCs, collected after 12 months of ibrutinib treatment. Every receptor here comes from a human donor with chronic lymphocytic leukemia.

V gene TRBV29-1 combines with J gene TRBJ2-1; possibly TRBD2 for D (7 bases). The CDR3 totals 13 residues. Germline CDR1 is SQVTM and CDR2 is ANQGSEA. Trimming pared 5 bases from V and 4 bases from J, leaving 12 bases between. The CDR3 reads CSVRGGGYNEQFF. The CDR3 DNA is TGCAGCGTTAGGGGAGGGGGATACAATGAGCAGTTCTTC.

This rearrangement joins TRBV10-2 to TRBJ2-7; the D is unclear. The CDR3 has 13 amino acids. The V end lost 6 bases, the J end lost 3 bases, and 12 bases lay between the germline ends. Germline CDR1 and CDR2: WSHSY and SAAADI. CDR3 nucleotides: TGCGCCAGCAGGAGAGGCAGGAACTACGAGCAGTACTTC. Translated, it gives CASRRGRNYEQYF.

The gene calls are TRBV28 and TRBJ2-5; D is unresolved. Germline CDR1 is MDHEN and CDR2 is SYDVKM. Trimming pared 5 bases from V and 2 bases from J, leaving 15 bases between. The CDR3 loop spans 15 amino acids. CDR3 residues: CASSPQTGIQETQYF. For the CDR3, the DNA is TGTGCCAGCAGTCCCCAGACTGGTATTCAAGAGACCCAGTACTTC.

The V gene is TRBV10-3, the J gene TRBJ2-2; no firm D call. Per germline, CDR1 ENHRY and CDR2 SYGVKD. This CDR3 region has 14 residues. Trimming took 3 bases from V and 3 from J, leaving 8 bases between them. The chain's CDR3 is CAISDNTYTGELFF. The CDR3 region has the DNA TGTGCCATCAGTGACAACACCTACACCGGGGAGCTGTTTTTT.

This clone has only a few counts. This chain joins TRBV30 and TRBJ1-6; D unclear. This CDR3 spans 15 amino acids. V was clipped by 5 bases and J by 9 bases, with 20 bases between them. The germline gives CDR1 GTSNPN, CDR2 SVGIG (reference sequence). As DNA, the CDR3 is TGTGCCTGGGATAGGGCCCGGGGTATCGGTTCACCCCTCCACTTT. Protein product: CAWDRARGIGSPLHF. The full variable domain, in which reference TRBV30 and TRBJ1-6 provide the parts outside the CDR3, is SQTIHQWPATLVQPVGSPLSLECTVEGTSNPNLYWYRQAAGRGLQLLFYSVGIGQISSEVPQNLSASRPQDRQFILSSKKLLLSDSGFYLCAWDRARGIGSPLHFGNGTRLTVT.

The rearrangement links TRBV28 to TRBJ1-3; the D gene is possibly TRBD1 (5 bases). The germline V gene has CDR1 MDHEN and CDR2 SYDVKM. This CDR3 contains 13 residues. Trimming removed 6 bases at V and 8 bases at J, with 14 bases between. The CDR3 DNA follows: TGTGCCAGCAGCCCGGGACGCGGGGACACCATATATTTT. This gives the protein CASSPGRGDTIYF.

The gene calls are TRBV5-1 and TRBJ2-1, with a tentative D call TRBD1 (5 bases). CDR1 SGHRS and CDR2 YFSETQ come from the germline V gene. This CDR3 has 15 residues. Between the trimmed V and J ends, which lost 6 bases and 0 bases, there was a span of 13 bases. The CDR3 sequence is CASNQGSSSYNEQFF. The CDR3 region has the DNA TGCGCCAGCAACCAGGGCTCTAGCTCCTACAATGAGCAGTTCTTC. Drawing the rest from reference TRBV5-1 and TRBJ2-1, the complete variable domain is KAGVTQTPRYLIKTRGQQVTLSCSPISGHRSVSWYQQTPGQGLQFLFEYFSETQRNKGNFPGRFSGRQFSNSRSEMNVSTLELGDSALYLCASNQGSSSYNEQFFGPGTRLTVL.

This clone has more than one count but fewer than ten. The chain has TRBV5-5 and TRBJ1-2; possibly TRBD1 for D (6 bases). The V gene's germline CDR1 is SGHKS and CDR2 YYEKEE (reference sequence). The CDR3 extends over 13 amino acids. V lost 2 bases and J lost 5, with 10 bases in between. The CDR3 DNA sequence: TGTGCCAGCAGCTTCGGACAGACATATGGCTACACCTTC. Translating gives CASSFGQTYGYTF. Looking up the rest from reference TRBV5-5 and TRBJ1-2 gives the full variable domain: DAGVTQSPTHLIKTRGQQVTLRCSPISGHKSVSWYQQVLGQGPQFIFQYYEKEERGRGNFPDRFSARQFPNYSSELNVNALLLGDSALYLCASSFGQTYGYTFGSGTRLTVV.

This sequence joins TRBV6-5 and TRBJ2-7; D ambiguous. The CDR3 length is 11 residues. With 8 bases removed from V and 0 bases from J, the gap between germline ends came to 5 bases. Per germline, CDR1 MNHEY and CDR2 SVGAGI. The CDR3 is CASGNSYEQYF. CDR3 coding DNA: TGTGCCAGCGGCAACTCCTACGAGCAGTACTTC.

The table lists this clone with a few counts. The chain recombines TRBV5-4 with TRBJ1-2, with TRBD1 identical over 8 bases. CDR3 length equals 14 residues. CDR1 is SGHNT, CDR2 YYREEE, per germline (reference sequence). The ends lost 2 bases at V and 0 bases at J; junction bases unmatched: 0. The CDR3 sequence: CASSFRGPNYGYTF. In DNA, the CDR3 is TGTGCCAGCAGCTTCAGGGGGCCTAACTATGGCTACACCTTC.

The sample holds a few counts of this clone. The rearrangement joins TRBV5-1 to TRBJ1-1, with D maybe TRBD1 (6 bases). Germline V CDR1 and CDR2: SGHRS, YFSETQ. V was pared by 1 base and J by 1 base, with 8 bases between. This CDR3 contains 14 residues. The chain's CDR3 is CASSLTGTNTEAFF. CDR3 sequence (DNA): TGCGCCAGCAGCTTGACAGGGACGAACACTGAAGCTTTCTTT.

This sequence joins TRBV6-5 and TRBJ2-1; D is undetermined. V gave up 4 bases and J gave up 0 bases, with 7 bases separating them. This CDR3 has 14 amino acids. Per germline, CDR1 MNHEY and CDR2 SVGAGI. The DNA for the CDR3 is TGTGCCAGCAGTTCCCCACTCTCCTACAATGAGCAGTTCTTC. Translation: CASSSPLSYNEQFF.

The chain is built from TRBV4-3 and TRBJ2-2; TRBD1 matches at 9 bases. Germline CDR1 and CDR2: LGHNA and YSLEER. V lost 3 bases to trimming and J lost 2 bases; unmatched junction nucleotides: 4. The CDR3 has 16 amino acids. The CDR3 region has the DNA TGCGCCAGCAGCCAGGGGACAGGGCTAAACACCGGGGAGCTGTTTTTT. Translation: CASSQGTGLNTGELFF.

This clone was observed a few times. The gene calls are TRBV2 and TRBJ2-5, with D possibly matching TRBD2 (6 bases). V was clipped by 4 bases and J by 2 bases, with 11 bases between them. The CDR3 is 14 amino acids. From germline, CDR1 is SNHLY and CDR2 FYNNEI. The CDR3 bases are TGTGCCAGCAGTGCACGGGACTTACAAGAGACCCAGTACTTC. Protein sequence: CASSARDLQETQYF. Using reference TRBV2 and TRBJ2-5 for the parts outside the CDR3, the full variable domain is EPEVTQTPSHQVTQMGQEVILRCVPISNHLYFYWYRQILGQKVEFLVSFYNNEISEKSEIFDDQFSVERPDGSNFTLKIRSTKLEDSAMYFCASSARDLQETQYFGPGTRLLVL.

V is TRBV11-2 and J is TRBJ2-1; D may correspond to TRBD1 or TRBD2 (5 bases each). V was pared by 5 bases and J by 7 bases, with 21 bases between. Germline assignment: CDR1 SGHAT and CDR2 FQNNGV. The CDR3 consists of 16 residues. CDR3 nucleotide sequence: TGTGCCAGCAGCCCCCTTACTGGTCAGGGCGGGAATGAGCAGTTCTTC. This codes for CASSPLTGQGGNEQFF.

V usage is TRBV7-2 and J usage is TRBJ2-5; TRBD2 aligns across 8 bases. The V segment lost 3 bases and the J segment 1 base; nucleotides outside the gene matches: 4. The CDR3 has 15 amino acids. The germline gives CDR1 SGHTA, CDR2 FQGNSA. The CDR3 sequence is CASSFSGTTQETQYF. Written as DNA, the CDR3 is TGTGCCAGCAGCTTTAGCGGGACTACCCAAGAGACCCAGTACTTC.

CDR3 loop: CASSHTQAGTDTQYF. The CDR3 coding sequence is TGCGCCAGCAGCCATACACAGGCTGGTACAGATACGCAGTATTTT. The chain carries TRBV5-1 and TRBJ2-3; maybe TRBD1 (5 bases). The CDR3 contains 15 residues. V gave up 4 bases and J gave up 3 bases, with 15 bases separating them. CDR1 is SGHRS and CDR2 is YFSETQ in the germline V gene.